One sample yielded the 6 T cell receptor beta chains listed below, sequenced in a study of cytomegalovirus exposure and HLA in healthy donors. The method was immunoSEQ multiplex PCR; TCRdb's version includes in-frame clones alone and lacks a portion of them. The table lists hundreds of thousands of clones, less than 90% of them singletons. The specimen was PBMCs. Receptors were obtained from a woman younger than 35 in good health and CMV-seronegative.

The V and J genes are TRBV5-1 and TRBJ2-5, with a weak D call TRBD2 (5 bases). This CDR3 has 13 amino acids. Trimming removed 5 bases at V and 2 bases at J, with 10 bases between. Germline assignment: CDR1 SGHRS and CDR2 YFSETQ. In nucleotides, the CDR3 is TGCGCCAGCAGTCGGGAAGCGCAAGAGACCCAGTACTTC. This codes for CASSREAQETQYF. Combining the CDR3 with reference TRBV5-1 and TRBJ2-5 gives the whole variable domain KAGVTQTPRYLIKTRGQQVTLSCSPISGHRSVSWYQQTPGQGLQFLFEYFSETQRNKGNFPGRFSGRQFSNSRSEMNVSTLELGDSALYLCASSREAQETQYFGPGTRLLVL.

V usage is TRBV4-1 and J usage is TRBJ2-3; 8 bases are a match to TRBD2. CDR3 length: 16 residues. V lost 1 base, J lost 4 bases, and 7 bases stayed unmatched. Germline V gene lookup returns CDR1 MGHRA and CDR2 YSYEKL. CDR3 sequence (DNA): TGCGCCAGCAGCCAAGTTCGGGCGGGGGGATCAGATACGCAGTATTTT. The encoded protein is CASSQVRAGGSDTQYF.

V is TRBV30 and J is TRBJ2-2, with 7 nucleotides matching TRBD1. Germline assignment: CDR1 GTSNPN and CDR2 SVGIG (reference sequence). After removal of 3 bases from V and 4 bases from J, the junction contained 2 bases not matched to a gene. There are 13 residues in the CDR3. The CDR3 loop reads CAWRQGSTGELFF. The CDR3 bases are TGTGCCTGGAGACAGGGGTCCACCGGGGAGCTGTTTTTT.

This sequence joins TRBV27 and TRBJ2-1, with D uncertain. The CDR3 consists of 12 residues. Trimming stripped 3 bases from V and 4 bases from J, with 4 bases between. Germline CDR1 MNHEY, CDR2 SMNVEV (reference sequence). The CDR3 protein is CASSFGYNEQFF. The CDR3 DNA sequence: TGTGCCAGCAGTTTCGGGTACAATGAGCAGTTCTTC.

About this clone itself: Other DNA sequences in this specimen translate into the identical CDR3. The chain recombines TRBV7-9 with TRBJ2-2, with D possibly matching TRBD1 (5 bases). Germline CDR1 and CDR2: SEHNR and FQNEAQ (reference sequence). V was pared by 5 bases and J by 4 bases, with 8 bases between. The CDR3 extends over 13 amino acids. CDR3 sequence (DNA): TGTGCCAGCAGCCCCCAGGGCACCGGGGAGCTGTTTTTT. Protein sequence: CASSPQGTGELFF.

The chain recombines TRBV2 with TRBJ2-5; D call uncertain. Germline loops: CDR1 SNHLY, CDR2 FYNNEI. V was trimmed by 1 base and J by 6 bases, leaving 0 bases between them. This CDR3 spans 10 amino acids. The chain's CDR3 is CASSEETQYF. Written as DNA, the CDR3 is TGTGCCAGCAGTGAAGAGACCCAGTACTTC.